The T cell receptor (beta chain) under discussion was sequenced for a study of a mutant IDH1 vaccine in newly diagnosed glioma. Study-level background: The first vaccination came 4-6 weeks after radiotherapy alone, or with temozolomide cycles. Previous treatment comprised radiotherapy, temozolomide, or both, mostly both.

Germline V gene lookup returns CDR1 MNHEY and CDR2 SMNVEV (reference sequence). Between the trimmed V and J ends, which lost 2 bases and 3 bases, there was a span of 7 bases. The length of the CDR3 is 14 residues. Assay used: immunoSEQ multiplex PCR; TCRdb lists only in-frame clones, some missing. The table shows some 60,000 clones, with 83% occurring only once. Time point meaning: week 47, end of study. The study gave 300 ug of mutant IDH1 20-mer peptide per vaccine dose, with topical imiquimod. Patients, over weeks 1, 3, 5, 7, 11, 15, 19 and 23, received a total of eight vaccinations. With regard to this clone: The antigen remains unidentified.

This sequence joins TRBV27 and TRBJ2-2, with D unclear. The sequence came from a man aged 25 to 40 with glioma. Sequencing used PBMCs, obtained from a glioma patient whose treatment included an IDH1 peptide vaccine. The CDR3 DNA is TGTGCCAGCAGTTTACAGGCCCACACCGGGGAGCTGTTTTTT. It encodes CASSLQAHTGELFF.